This is a list of T cell receptor beta chains from one sample in a study of T cells in Graves' hyperthyroidism and ophthalmopathy. TCRdb recomputed calls from the multiplex PCR reads with MiXCR, one row per CDR3 protein. Of 500,000 to 600,000 distinct CDR3 sequences in the sample, 40% to 50% were seen once. Sequences were obtained from peripheral blood or thyroid tissue (not recorded which). Source of these receptors: an adult woman with Graves' disease, either hyperthyroidism or ophthalmopathy (not recorded which). The CDR3 runs from the conserved cysteine through the conserved F or W. A D gene is named only where the DNA matches it firmly. The listing skips clone size in some rows; elsewhere it reads once, few, many or a size class.

j_call d_call v_call clone_size cdr3_nt cdr3_aa
TRBJ2-7 TRBD1 TRBV7-6 NA TGTGCCAGCGGCCAGGGGTCAGGACAGGGCTACGAGCAGTACTTC CASGQGSGQGYEQYF
TRBJ2-7 NA TRBV7-9 few TGTGCCAGCAGCCGGGACTTGGCCTACGAGCAGTACTTC CASSRDLAYEQYF
TRBJ2-6 NA TRBV27 NA TGTGCCAGCAGTCCACAACGGCCCTCTGGGGCCAACGTCCTGACTTTC CASSPQRPSGANVLTF
TRBJ1-1 NA TRBV2 NA TGTGCCAGCAATCCCCGGAGACTTCTTGGTACGAACACTGAAGCTTTCTTT CASNPRRLLGTNTEAFF
TRBJ1-5 NA TRBV7-2 many TGTGCCAGCAGTCCCTCCCCCAGGGCAGGACAGCCCCAGCATTTT CASSPSPRAGQPQHF
TRBJ1-4 NA TRBV2 NA TGTGCCAGCAGCGACTTGAATAGTGGCGAAAAACTGTTTTTT CASSDLNSGEKLFF
TRBJ2-3 TRBD1 TRBV7-2 once TGTGCCAGCAGCGGTGGAGAGGGGCAGGGGGCGTACCAGCCCCAGTATTTT CASSGGEGQGAYQPQYF
TRBJ2-5 NA TRBV7-9 NA TGTGCCAGCAGCCACCGGGATACGGAGACCCAGTACTTC CASSHRDTETQYF
TRBJ1-5 TRBD1 TRBV7-2 NA TGTGCCAGCAGCAAGGGGACAGCTCTATTTAGCAATCAGCCCCAGCATTTT CASSKGTALFSNQPQHF
TRBJ1-4 NA TRBV14 NA TGTGCCAGCTCACCACCGGCGTTAAATGAAAAACTGTTTTTT CASSPPALNEKLFF
TRBJ2-3 NA TRBV7-6 few TGTGCCAGCAGCCCCGGACAAACTACTAGCACAGATACGCAGTATTTT CASSPGQTTSTDTQYF
TRBJ2-5 TRBD1 TRBV14 NA TGTGCCAGCAGCCAAATGACAGGGGTGACCCAGTACTTC CASSQMTGVTQYF
TRBJ2-5 TRBD1 TRBV24-1 many TGTGCCACCAGTGACCTTACAGGGGTCGGTGAGACCCAGTACTTC CATSDLTGVGETQYF
TRBJ2-2 TRBD1 TRBV7-3 NA TGTGTCAGCAGCTTAACACCAGGACAGGGGTTCGGGGAGCTGTTTTTT CVSSLTPGQGFGELFF
TRBJ1-3 TRBD1 TRBV11-2 many TGTGCCAGCAGCCCGGGACAGGGGCGCTCTGGAAACACCATATATTTT CASSPGQGRSGNTIYF
TRBJ2-2 TRBD2 TRBV2 NA TGTGCCAGCAGCGGACTAGCGGGAGACGGCGGGAACACCGGGGAGCTGTTTTTT CASSGLAGDGGNTGELFF
TRBJ2-7 TRBD1 TRBV7-9 NA TGTGCCAGCAGCTCCACCGGGACAGGTGACTACGAGCAGTACTTC CASSSTGTGDYEQYF
TRBJ1-2 NA TRBV4-3 NA TGCGCCAGCAGCCAAGATGTAACGAGAGGCTACACCTTC CASSQDVTRGYTF
TRBJ2-2 TRBD2 TRBV6-2/TRBV6-3 few TGTGCCGGTTCGGGGGGAACCGGGGAGCTGTTTTTT CAGSGGTGELFF
TRBJ2-7 NA TRBV7-9 few TGTGCCAGCTCACCACCGCAGGGTGGACCCTACGAGCAGTACTTC CASSPPQGGPYEQYF
TRBJ1-2 NA TRBV7-9 NA TGTGCCAGCAGCTACCCGAACAGGGAAAACTATGGCTACACCTTC CASSYPNRENYGYTF
TRBJ2-5 TRBD2 TRBV2 NA TGTGCCAGCAACGGACTAGCGACGGAGACCCAGTACTTC CASNGLATETQYF
TRBJ2-7 TRBD1 TRBV6-5 many TGTGCCAGCAGGCCGGGACAGGGATTTTCCTACGAGCAGTACTTC CASRPGQGFSYEQYF
TRBJ2-7 TRBD1 TRBV15 few TGTGCCACCAGCGGGGGGGGACAGGGGAAATCCTACGAGCAGTACTTC CATSGGGQGKSYEQYF
TRBJ1-1 NA TRBV5-4 once TGTGCCGGCAGCTTGGAGAACACTGAAGCTTTCTTT CAGSLENTEAFF
TRBJ1-1 NA TRBV5-1 NA TGCGCCAGCAGCCCACTGCCGGGACAATTAAACACTGAAGCTTTCTTT CASSPLPGQLNTEAFF
TRBJ1-5 NA TRBV20-1 many TGCAGTGCTAGAGATCTCACAAGCGGCATGCCGGGCAATCAGCCCCAGCATTTT CSARDLTSGMPGNQPQHF
TRBJ2-3 NA TRBV28 few TGTGCCAGCAGTTTAGGCCGGGAGGATACGCAGTATTTT CASSLGREDTQYF
TRBJ1-1 NA TRBV11-1 NA TGTGCCAGCAGCTTTATTTGGGGGCAGGACACTGAAGCTTTCTTT CASSFIWGQDTEAFF
TRBJ2-2 NA TRBV5-1 NA TGCGCCAGCAGCCGACAATCCGCGGTAACCGGGGAGCTGTTTTTT CASSRQSAVTGELFF
TRBJ1-5 NA TRBV7-8 NA TGTGCCAGCAGCTTAGGTCAGGGTTTCGGTCAGCCCCAGCATTTT CASSLGQGFGQPQHF
TRBJ1-2 NA TRBV24-1 few TGTGCCACCAGTGACCGGGATGGCTACACCTTC CATSDRDGYTF
TRBJ1-3 TRBD1 TRBV10-3 NA TGTGCCATCAGTCGACAGGGGGACTCTGGAAACACCATATATTTT CAISRQGDSGNTIYF
TRBJ1-2 NA TRBV15 few TGTGCCACCAGATTAACAGGAGTCTATGGCTACACCTTC CATRLTGVYGYTF
TRBJ2-6 TRBD1 TRBV29-1 NA TGCAGCGTTGAAGGGGGAACAGGGGGCGCTGGGGCCAACGTCCTGACTTTC CSVEGGTGGAGANVLTF
TRBJ2-7 TRBD2 TRBV7-4 NA TGTGCCAGCAACAACCTAACTAGCGGGAGACTCTACGAGCAGTACTTC CASNNLTSGRLYEQYF
TRBJ1-5 NA TRBV20-1 few TGCAGTGCTAGAGAGGATGGCAGGGGTTTGCCTCAGCCCCAGCATTTT CSAREDGRGLPQPQHF
TRBJ1-2 NA TRBV15 once TGTGCCACCAGCAGTGGATTCGCCGCGGGGGGCTACACCTTC CATSSGFAAGGYTF
TRBJ2-2 TRBD2 TRBV4-1 few TGCGCCAGCAGCCAGAACCTAGCGGGAGGGCCCCACGGGGAGCTGTTTTTT CASSQNLAGGPHGELFF
TRBJ1-5 NA TRBV20-1 many TGCAGTGCCTCGCCAATCGGGGGGAGTAGCAATCAGCCCCAGCATTTT CSASPIGGSSNQPQHF
TRBJ1-1 NA TRBV6-5 NA TGTGCCAGCAGGCGGTCGAATAGGGGGGTTGAAGCTTTCTTT CASRRSNRGVEAFF
TRBJ2-7 NA TRBV29-1 many TGCAGCGTTGCTGGACTAACATCCTCCTACGAGCAGTACTTC CSVAGLTSSYEQYF
TRBJ1-1 TRBD1 TRBV20-1 NA TGCAGTGCGATCCGACAGGGGGCTGAAGCTTTCTTT CSAIRQGAEAFF
TRBJ1-2 NA TRBV20-1 NA TGCAGTGCTTATACCCGGGACACTTCCGGGGACGACTATGGCTACACCTTC CSAYTRDTSGDDYGYTF
TRBJ2-7 TRBD1 TRBV11-2 many TGTGCCAGCAGCTTACTCGGACAGGGTCGCTACGAGCAGTACTTC CASSLLGQGRYEQYF